These 8 T cell receptor beta chains were all obtained from the same sample, sequenced in a study of technical replicates of blood from a handful of donors. Produced via immunoSEQ multiplex PCR; TCRdb's table is partial and in-frame only. The sample lists 53,000 or so clones, 85% to 90% seen once, with approximately 5.4% in the top ten. The material sequenced was PBMCs. The receptors shown here come from a human donor in good health. Some clones in this sample may be carry-over from other donors' samples.

This chain joins TRBV7-9 and TRBJ2-3; D uncertain. V was shortened by 1 base and J by 4 bases, with 3 bases between the two germline ends. The CDR3 is 12 residues long. CDR1 and CDR2 from the germline V gene are SEHNR and FQNEAQ (reference sequence). The CDR3 loop reads CASSLVADTQYF. For the CDR3, the DNA is TGTGCCAGCAGCTTAGTAGCAGATACGCAGTATTTT.

The V and J genes are TRBV18 and TRBJ2-7, with no clear D. The CDR3 covers 14 residues. Germline CDR1 is KGHSH and CDR2 is LQKENI. Trimming took off 5 bases at V and 0 bases at J, with 11 bases between the two ends. This CDR3 reads CASSATVSSYEQYF. The CDR3 DNA sequence: TGTGCCAGCTCAGCAACAGTAAGCTCCTACGAGCAGTACTTC. Full variable domain (remainder filled in from reference TRBV18 and TRBJ2-7): NAGVMQNPRHLVRRRGQEARLRCSPMKGHSHVYWYRQLPEEGLKFMVYLQKENIIDESGMPKERFSAEFPKEGPSILRIQQVVRGDSAAYFCASSATVSSYEQYFGPGTRLTVT.

The chain links TRBV6-6 to TRBJ1-2; D possibly corresponds to TRBD1 (6 bases). Germline CDR1 is MNHNY and CDR2 is SVGAGI (reference sequence). CDR3 length equals 12 residues. V dropped 5 bases and J dropped 6 bases, with 10 bases sitting between them. CDR3 sequence (DNA): TGTGCCAGCAGTATATGGACAGATGGCTACACCTTC. This sequence encodes CASSIWTDGYTF.

The chain couples TRBV27 to TRBJ2-7, with a tentative D call TRBD1 (6 bases). V lost 2 bases and J lost 3, with 11 bases in between. This CDR3 has 14 amino acids. Germline CDR1 is MNHEY and CDR2 is SMNVEV (reference sequence). In nucleotides, the CDR3 is TGTGCCAGCAGTTTAGGCGGCAGGGGCTACGAGCAGTACTTC. This sequence encodes CASSLGGRGYEQYF.

This sequence joins TRBV15 and TRBJ1-2, with 8 bases aligning to TRBD1. Germline values: CDR1 LNHNV, CDR2 YYDKDF (reference sequence). The CDR3 sequence is 13 residues long. J was trimmed by 8 bases and V by 3 bases; bases with no gene match: 5. CDR3 DNA: TGTGCCACCAGCAGGGACAGGGTGCCGGGCTACACCTTC. It yields the protein CATSRDRVPGYTF.

The V gene is TRBV7-9, the J gene TRBJ2-1; a weak D match, TRBD1 (5 bases). Germline loops: CDR1 SEHNR, CDR2 FQNEAQ (reference sequence). The CDR3 has 14 amino acids. V lost 5 bases and J lost 8, with 16 bases in between. The CDR3 sequence is CASSQTARDDEQFF. CDR3 nucleotide sequence: TGTGCCAGCAGCCAGACTGCCAGGGATGATGAGCAGTTCTTC.

This chain links TRBV4-3 with TRBJ1-1; D may be TRBD1 (5 bases). The CDR3 length is 15 residues. With 0 bases removed from V and 5 bases from J, the gap between germline ends came to 13 bases. CDR1 is LGHNA and CDR2 is YSLEER in the germline V gene. The CDR3, as DNA: TGCGCCAGCAGCCAAGAGGGTACGCGGGGGACTGAAGCTTTCTTT. It is translated as CASSQEGTRGTEAFF.

J is TRBJ2-7 and V is TRBV7-2, with TRBD1 matching 8 bases. After removal of 5 bases from V and 4 bases from J, the junction contained 4 bases not matched to a gene. Germline CDR1 is SGHTA and CDR2 is FQGNSA. The CDR3 is made up of 13 amino acids. CDR3 DNA: TGTGCCAGCAGCACGGACAGGGAATACGAGCAGTACTTC. It yields the protein CASSTDREYEQYF.